The 27 T cell receptor beta chains in this list originate from one sample, sequenced in a study of blood T cell repertoires in COVID-19 (dated by TCRdb to between 2020 and 2021). Receptor amplification or capture employed the immunoSEQ multiplex PCR assay. This immuneACCESS table, as held by TCRdb, lists in-frame sequences with V and J called but not all clones. Of the missing ones, under half trace to an unresolved V gene in checked studies; the others have no known cause. The sample profile shows almost 70,000 clones; roughly three quarters of them were found once. The top ten clonotypes cover about 15% of the sample. Sequencing was done on a sample of peripheral blood. The receptors stem from a man aged 55 to 70 with acute or convalescent COVID-19.

The J gene is TRBJ1-2, the V gene TRBV6-1, with D perhaps matching TRBD1 (5 bases). Trimming removed 2 bases at V and 2 bases at J, with 9 bases between. The CDR3 loop spans 14 amino acids. In germline, CDR1 is MNHNS, CDR2 SASEGT. CDR3 in DNA: TGTGCCAGCAGTGAATATTACAGGAACTATGGCTACACCTTC. The encoded protein is CASSEYYRNYGYTF.

The rearrangement joins TRBV5-6 to TRBJ1-5; no clear D gene. Looked up from germline, CDR1 is SGHDT and CDR2 is YYEEEE. This CDR3 spans 12 amino acids. Trimming took off 0 bases at V and 5 bases at J, with 3 bases between the two ends. The CDR3 DNA reads TGTGCCAGCAGCTTGGCCGATCAGCCCCAGCATTTT. This sequence encodes CASSLADQPQHF.

The chain combines TRBV2 with TRBJ2-5; no definite D call. V dropped 10 bases and J dropped 2 bases, with 17 bases sitting between them. In germline, CDR1 is SNHLY, CDR2 FYNNEI. The CDR3 is 14 amino acids. The CDR3 sequence is CANARLERQETQYF. CDR3 nucleotide sequence: TGTGCCAACGCACGACTTGAACGACAAGAGACCCAGTACTTC. Using reference TRBV2 and TRBJ2-5 for the parts outside the CDR3, the full variable domain is EPEVTQTPSHQVTQMGQEVILRCVPISNHLYFYWYRQILGQKVEFLVSFYNNEISEKSEIFDDQFSVERPDGSNFTLKIRSTKLEDSAMYFCANARLERQETQYFGPGTRLLVL.

The chain combines TRBV11-2 with TRBJ2-3; 10 nucleotides match TRBD2. The CDR3 covers 17 residues. Germline values: CDR1 SGHAT, CDR2 FQNNGV. V was pared by 5 bases and J by 1 base, with 9 bases of the junction left unmatched. CDR3 coding DNA: TGTGCCAGCAGCCTCCTGAGCGGGGGGGCCGGCACAGATACGCAGTATTTT. It is translated as CASSLLSGGAGTDTQYF.

V is TRBV11-2 and J is TRBJ1-1, with TRBD1 as a possible D gene (5 bases). Trimming removed 0 bases at V and 6 bases at J, with 11 bases between. The CDR3 has 14 residues. CDR1 is SGHAT, CDR2 FQNNGV, per germline. CDR3 nucleotides: TGTGCCAGCAGCTTAGAGCCCAGGGTGGCTGAAGCTTTCTTT. Amino acid sequence: CASSLEPRVAEAFF. Full variable domain (missing parts from reference TRBV11-2 and TRBJ1-1): EAGVAQSPRYKIIEKRQSVAFWCNPISGHATLYWYQQILGQGPKLLIQFQNNGVVDDSQLPKDRFSAERLKGVDSTLKIQPAKLEDSAVYLCASSLEPRVAEAFFGQGTRLTVV.

The chain's CDR3 is CASSRFDRGYQIQANYGYTF. The CDR3 nucleotides are TGCGCCAGCAGTCGATTCGACAGGGGATACCAAATACAAGCTAACTATGGCTACACCTTC. The J gene is TRBJ1-2, the V gene TRBV23-1; 8 bases align to TRBD1. TRBV23-1 is marked as an open reading frame, function uncertain. The CDR3 loop spans 20 amino acids. The V and J ends lost 4 bases and 0 bases, in that order; junction bases with no gene match: 19.

The genes are TRBV4-1 and TRBJ1-4, with 9 bases matching TRBD1. This CDR3 is 15 amino acids long. The V gene end was trimmed by 1 base and the J gene end by 5 bases; junction bases not matched to a gene: 2. CDR1 is MGHRA, CDR2 YSYEKL, per germline. CDR3 loop: CASSQAGTGNEKLFF. CDR3 nucleotide sequence: TGCGCCAGCAGCCAAGCCGGGACAGGGAATGAAAAACTGTTTTTT.

The chain is built from TRBV6-5 and TRBJ1-2; the match to TRBD1 covers 10 bases. With V trimmed by 6 bases and J by 5 bases, 6 bases remained unmatched. The germline V gene has CDR1 MNHEY and CDR2 SVGAGI. There are 14 residues in the CDR3. The CDR3: CASRLTGGVYGYTF. The CDR3 DNA follows: TGTGCCAGCAGACTGACAGGGGGCGTTTATGGCTACACCTTC.

This clone has more than one count but fewer than ten. V is TRBV2 and J is TRBJ2-4; D gene unclear. Germline V CDR1 and CDR2: SNHLY, FYNNEI. V was cut by 1 base and J by 8 bases, with 12 bases left in between. CDR3 length: 14 residues. The CDR3 sequence is CASSEGGFKDIQYF. CDR3 nucleotides: TGTGCCAGCAGTGAAGGCGGTTTTAAGGACATTCAGTACTTC.

The chain is built from TRBV4-2 and TRBJ2-3; 9 nucleotides agree with TRBD1. This CDR3 is 15 amino acids long. The V gene end was trimmed by 1 base and the J gene end by 1 base; junction bases not matched to a gene: 0. Germline-derived CDR1 and CDR2 are LGHNA and YNFKEQ. In DNA form, the CDR3 reads TGTGCCAGCAGCCAAGGGGACAGGGGCACAGATACGCAGTATTTT. It yields the protein CASSQGDRGTDTQYF.

The rearrangement joins TRBV11-2 to TRBJ2-1; the D gene is possibly TRBD2 (5 bases). Per the germline V gene, CDR1 is SGHAT and CDR2 is FQNNGV. CDR3 length equals 14 residues. V was pared by 2 bases and J by 3 bases, with 8 bases between. CDR3 nucleotide sequence: TGTGCCAGCAGCTTAATTCGGGGCTACAATGAGCAGTTCTTC. It yields the protein CASSLIRGYNEQFF.

V and J are TRBV6-2 or TRBV6-3 and TRBJ2-5, with no clear D. Looked up from germline, CDR1 is MNHEY and CDR2 is SVGEGT. V lost 4 bases and J lost 0, with 9 bases in between. This CDR3 has 14 residues. The CDR3 sequence: CASSSIQYQETQYF. CDR3 nucleotide sequence: TGTGCCAGCAGTTCCATTCAGTACCAAGAGACCCAGTACTTC.

The V and J genes are TRBV5-1 and TRBJ1-1; TRBD1 might be the D (6 bases). The length of the CDR3 is 14 residues. Trimming cost V 1 base and J 0 bases, with 7 bases left between them. Looked up from germline, CDR1 is SGHRS and CDR2 is YFSETQ. As DNA, the CDR3 is TGCGCCAGCAGCTTGAGACAGGTGAACACTGAAGCTTTCTTT. Translated, it gives CASSLRQVNTEAFF. Full variable domain (missing parts from reference TRBV5-1 and TRBJ1-1): KAGVTQTPRYLIKTRGQQVTLSCSPISGHRSVSWYQQTPGQGLQFLFEYFSETQRNKGNFPGRFSGRQFSNSRSEMNVSTLELGDSALYLCASSLRQVNTEAFFGQGTRLTVV.

V is TRBV12-3 or TRBV12-4 and J is TRBJ1-4; D unresolved. V lost 4 bases and J lost 5, with 5 bases in between. The CDR3 is 12 residues long. Here the CDR3 DNA reads TGTGCCAGCAGTTGGCCCAATGAAAAACTGTTTTTT. Translating gives CASSWPNEKLFF.

The V gene is TRBV5-6, the J gene TRBJ2-7, with TRBD2 identical over 9 bases. V shed 1 base, J shed 4 bases, and the junction held 9 bases outside the gene matches. Germline loops: CDR1 SGHDT, CDR2 YYEEEE. This CDR3 spans 16 amino acids. CDR3 amino acids: CASSLRRGGLKYEQYF. The DNA for the CDR3 is TGTGCCAGCAGCTTGAGGCGGGGGGGCTTAAAATACGAGCAGTACTTC.

This clone was counted between two and nine times. This chain links TRBV5-4 with TRBJ1-6, with 8 bases identical to TRBD1. Germline CDR1 SGHNT, CDR2 YYREEE (reference sequence). CDR3 length: 14 amino acids. The V segment lost 3 bases and the J segment 11 bases; nucleotides outside the gene matches: 7. The chain's CDR3 is CASSSGQGGTPLHF. The CDR3 nucleotides are TGTGCCAGCAGCTCCGGACAGGGAGGGACACCCCTCCACTTT.

The chain carries TRBV7-8 and TRBJ2-3; TRBD2 might be the D (6 bases). Per germline, CDR1 SGHVS and CDR2 FQNEAQ. V lost 1 base and J 7 bases, leaving 18 bases between the germline ends. The CDR3 spans 16 residues. The CDR3 nucleotides are TGTGCCAGCAGCTTAGTAGGAGGGTTCACAGTCTATACGCAGTATTTT. Residues: CASSLVGGFTVYTQYF.

In this sample, this clone turned up a few times. The chain combines TRBV5-8 with TRBJ1-2, with D possibly matching TRBD1 (5 bases). This CDR3 is 15 amino acids long. The germline V gene encodes CDR1 SGHTS and CDR2 YDEGEE. With 0 bases removed from V and 2 bases from J, the gap between germline ends came to 11 bases. The CDR3 sequence is CASSLDKRGNYGYTF. The CDR3 nucleotides read TGTGCCAGCAGCTTGGACAAGCGGGGGAACTATGGCTACACCTTC.

V and J are TRBV20-1 and TRBJ2-2, with D tentatively TRBD1 (5 bases). Trimming took off 3 bases at V and 4 bases at J, with 12 bases between the two ends. Germline CDR1 reads DFQATT; CDR2 reads SNEGSKA (reference sequence). The CDR3 covers 14 residues. The CDR3 region has the DNA TGCAGTGCTAGTGGCGGCAGGGCCACCGGGGAGCTGTTTTTT. Its translation is CSASGGRATGELFF.

The chain employs TRBV7-2 and TRBJ2-3, with TRBD1 matching 7 bases. This CDR3 spans 15 amino acids. Germline loops: CDR1 SGHTA, CDR2 FQGNSA. Trimming at V came to 4 bases and at J to 1 base, leaving 5 bases not matched to a gene. CDR3 DNA: TGTGCCAGCAGCTCAACAGGGGTCGGCACAGATACGCAGTATTTT. This encodes CASSSTGVGTDTQYF.

V is TRBV7-8 and J is TRBJ1-6; the D is unclear. Germline lookup yields CDR1 SGHVS and CDR2 FQNEAQ. There are 17 residues in the CDR3. The V gene lost 1 base and the J gene lost 0 bases, with 10 bases spanning the gap. The DNA for the CDR3 is TGTGCCAGCAGCTTAGGGCGGTGGAGCTCCTATAATTCACCCCTCCACTTT. Its translation is CASSLGRWSSYNSPLHF.

The chain is built from TRBV6-5 and TRBJ1-1, with a tentative D call TRBD1 (5 bases). The germline V and J ends were trimmed by 2 bases and 1 base, with 14 bases remaining between them. This CDR3 region has 16 residues. From germline, CDR1 is MNHEY and CDR2 SVGAGI. CDR3 coding DNA: TGTGCCAGCAGTTACCAGTGGGGCGGTGGGAACACTGAAGCTTTCTTT. Translated, it gives CASSYQWGGGNTEAFF.

This chain uses TRBV7-9 with TRBJ1-2; 7 nucleotides align to TRBD1. The CDR3 extends over 15 amino acids. The germline V gene encodes CDR1 SEHNR and CDR2 FQNEAQ (reference sequence). The V and J ends lost 4 bases and 4 bases, in that order; junction bases with no gene match: 9. CDR3 residues: CASSSPKGQIYGYTF. The CDR3 nucleotides are TGTGCCAGCAGCTCCCCCAAGGGACAGATCTATGGCTACACCTTC.

This chain uses TRBV18 with TRBJ2-1; D perhaps matches TRBD1 (6 bases). Per the germline V gene, CDR1 is KGHSH and CDR2 is LQKENI. This CDR3 has 14 amino acids. V dropped 4 bases and J dropped 8 bases, with 15 bases sitting between them. The CDR3 coding sequence is TGTGCCAGCTCACGCGACAGGATGGGGGATGAGCAGTTCTTC. This codes for CASSRDRMGDEQFF.

The chain combines TRBV19 with TRBJ2-3; the match to TRBD2 covers 11 bases. The germline V gene encodes CDR1 LNHDA and CDR2 SQIVND (reference sequence). The CDR3 extends over 16 amino acids. V shed 0 bases, J shed 6 bases, and the junction held 5 bases outside the gene matches. CDR3 nucleotide sequence: TGTGCCAGTAGTATAGATCTAGCGGGGGGCATGGATACGCAGTATTTT. Translating it yields CASSIDLAGGMDTQYF.

This clone is a singleton in its sample. The rearrangement uses TRBV5-1 and TRBJ2-5; D is perhaps TRBD1 (6 bases). The V end was cut by 4 bases, the J end by 1 base, with 14 bases between. This CDR3 is 15 amino acids long. Per germline, CDR1 SGHRS and CDR2 YFSETQ. In DNA form, the CDR3 reads TGCGCCAGCAGCGCGACAGACAGGCTCCAAGAGACCCAGTACTTC. Translating it yields CASSATDRLQETQYF.

The CDR3 bases are TGTGCCAGCAGGGGATCGACAGGGAACTATGGCTACACCTTC. It translates to CASRGSTGNYGYTF. V and J are TRBV6-5 and TRBJ1-2, with 7 nucleotides matching TRBD1. Germline values: CDR1 MNHEY, CDR2 SVGAGI. This CDR3 is 14 amino acids long. V trimming: 6 bases; J trimming: 2 bases; junction bases outside the gene matches: 6.